This T cell receptor beta chain comes out of a study of blood T cell repertoires in COVID-19. Study overall: The United States, Italy and Spain provided the acute and convalescent COVID-19 samples. T cells, B-cell-depleted T cells, or PBMCs supplied cDNA or gDNA.

As handled by the study authors: By means of reference gene primer amplification, nucleated cell counts were estimated. Libraries were prepared by immunoSEQ multiplex PCR; TCRdb keeps only in-frame clonotypes and omits some of them. Clonal size and the V and J genes are those of that table, whereas D and trimming came from the DNA. Counted here are some 200,000 clones, approximately 85% occurring once; the ten biggest clones make up 5.2%. This clone was recorded a few times. The trim removed 4 bases at V and 5 bases at J, leaving 10 bases unmatched. Germline CDR1 and CDR2: LGHDT and YNNKEL (reference sequence). This CDR3 has 15 amino acids. Seattle cases were enrolled at active infection and followed longitudinally.

The origin of this receptor is a woman in her 70s with COVID-19, enrolled during active disease. The sample was peripheral blood. The V and J genes are TRBV3-1 (or the pseudogene TRBV3-2) and TRBJ2-7; 8 bases line up with TRBD1. The CDR3 region is CASSRIGQGPHEQYF. In DNA form, the CDR3 reads TGTGCCAGCAGCCGGATAGGACAGGGCCCCCACGAGCAGTACTTC.